Listed below are T cell receptor beta chains from one sample, sequenced in a study of T cell responses to AZD1222 COVID-19 vaccine. Data came from immunoSEQ multiplex PCR; TCRdb stores just in-frame clones and leaves some out. Among some 170,000 clones listed, 90% to 95% were seen once. The sequences come from peripheral blood, collected 28 days after the second AZD1222 dose. These receptors came from an adult who received the AZD1222 COVID-19 vaccine. CDR3s include the opening cysteine and the closing phenylalanine or tryptophan. D genes are given only for firm matches. The listing skips clone size in some rows; elsewhere it reads once, few, many or a size class.

- - TRBJ1-1 TRBV6-1 CASSEMGAYMNTEAFF TGTGCCAGCAGTGAAATGGGGGCTTACATGAACACTGAAGCTTTCTTT
- - TRBJ2-7 TRBV5-4 CASSLAGSPYEQYF TGTGCCAGCAGCTTGGCTGGTAGCCCCTACGAGCAGTACTTC
- - TRBJ1-2 TRBV9 CASSVTENYGYTF TGTGCCAGCAGCGTAACGGAAAACTATGGCTACACCTTC
TRBD1 - TRBJ1-2 TRBV9 CASSGMGQENYGYTF TGTGCCAGCAGCGGTATGGGACAGGAAAACTATGGCTACACCTTC
- - TRBJ1-6 TRBV19 CASSWGGSYNSPLHF TGTGCCAGTAGTTGGGGGGGGTCCTATAATTCACCCCTCCACTTT
TRBD1 - TRBJ1-2 TRBV7-8 CASTRRSNPGQAYGYTF TGTGCCAGCACTAGACGCTCGAACCCGGGACAGGCGTATGGCTACACCTTC
TRBD2 - TRBJ2-3 TRBV5-4 CASSGLAGGRTDTQYF TGTGCCAGCAGCGGACTAGCGGGGGGTCGCACAGATACGCAGTATTTT
- - TRBJ2-2 TRBV19 CASNPRTTRGTGELFF TGTGCCAGTAATCCCAGGACAACTCGAGGCACCGGGGAGCTGTTTTTT
- - TRBJ2-1 TRBV30 CAWKGLVDEQFF TGTGCCTGGAAAGGGCTAGTAGATGAGCAGTTCTTC
- - TRBJ1-1 TRBV19 CASKWGMNTEAFF TGTGCCAGTAAATGGGGTATGAACACTGAAGCTTTCTTT
- - TRBJ1-6 TRBV30 CAWSVWGAYSPLHF TGTGCCTGGAGTGTGTGGGGGGCTTATTCACCCCTCCACTTT
TRBD2 - TRBJ2-5 TRBV5-4 CASSLGLAGAETQYF TGTGCCAGCAGCTTGGGGCTAGCGGGAGCAGAGACCCAGTACTTC
TRBD1 - TRBJ1-6 TRBV5-1 CASSFLGQSNSPLHF TGCGCCAGCAGCTTTCTGGGACAGAGTAATTCACCCCTCCACTTT
- - TRBJ1-5 TRBV27 CASSLRWDGNQPQHF TGTGCCAGCAGTTTAAGGTGGGACGGCAATCAGCCCCAGCATTTT
TRBD1 - TRBJ2-4 TRBV18 CASSPSLGTGIDRAKNIQYF TGTGCCAGCTCACCCTCTCTGGGGACAGGGATTGATCGGGCCAAAAACATTCAGTACTTC
- - TRBJ1-5 TRBV30 CAWSLGRSYQPQHF TGTGCCTGGAGTTTGGGCAGAAGCTATCAGCCCCAGCATTTT
- once TRBJ2-3 TRBV15 CATSREGEDTQYF TGTGCCACCAGCAGAGAGGGGGAGGATACGCAGTATTTT
TRBD1 - TRBJ1-5 TRBV6-6 CASSLRQGFNQPQHF TGTGCCAGCAGTCTTCGACAGGGTTTCAATCAGCCCCAGCATTTT
TRBD1 - TRBJ1-2 TRBV4-1 CASSQLFTGGAWGYTF TGCGCCAGCAGCCAACTCTTCACAGGGGGCGCATGGGGCTACACCTTC
- - TRBJ2-7 TRBV30 CAWRRYYEQYF TGTGCCTGGAGGCGCTACTACGAGCAGTACTTC
- - TRBJ1-2 TRBV10-2 CASSEHRKTYGYTF TGCGCCAGCAGTGAGCATAGAAAGACCTATGGCTACACCTTC
TRBD2 - TRBJ2-3 TRBV3-1/TRBV3-2 CASSQDPAGSFLTDTQYF TGTGCCAGCAGCCAAGACCCAGCGGGGTCCTTTCTCACAGATACGCAGTATTTT
- - TRBJ1-1 TRBV5-1 CASSLGGIRTEAFF TGCGCCAGCAGCTTGGGGGGGATTCGGACTGAAGCTTTCTTT
- - TRBJ1-6 TRBV5-1 CASSPWDPTNSPLHF TGCGCCAGCAGCCCGTGGGACCCCACCAATTCACCCCTCCACTTT
- - TRBJ1-2 TRBV5-1 CASSLAPRDYGYTF TGCGCCAGCAGCTTGGCCCCCAGGGACTATGGCTACACCTTC
- - TRBJ2-7 TRBV5-5 CASSLRRGPGEQYF TGTGCCAGCAGCTTGCGTCGGGGGCCGGGCGAGCAGTACTTC
- - TRBJ2-7 TRBV18 CATSQAGGAVYEQYF TGTGCCACCAGTCAGGCAGGGGGGGCGGTCTACGAGCAGTACTTC
- - TRBJ1-3 TRBV21-1 CASRRGQVRSGNTIYF TGTGCCAGCAGAAGAGGACAGGTTAGGAGTGGAAACACCATATATTTT
- - TRBJ2-7 TRBV12-5 CASGTNYEQYF TGTGCTAGTGGCACAAACTACGAGCAGTACTTC
- - TRBJ1-5 TRBV2 CASSDLARGGYQPQHF TGTGCCAGCAGTGATTTGGCCAGGGGAGGTTATCAGCCCCAGCATTTT
- - TRBJ1-3 TRBV6-5 CASSSSVGLFGNTIYF TGTGCCAGCAGTTCCTCGGTAGGGTTGTTTGGAAACACCATATATTTT
TRBD2 once TRBJ2-4 TRBV7-2 CASSFSGGMAKNIQYF TGTGCCAGCAGCTTCTCGGGAGGCATGGCCAAAAACATTCAGTACTTC
- - TRBJ1-5 TRBV6-5 CASSYGGPHQPQHF TGTGCCAGCAGTTACGGTGGTCCACATCAGCCCCAGCATTTT
- once TRBJ1-4 TRBV7-9 CASSLAFGDEKLFF TGTGCCAGCAGCCTCGCTTTCGGGGATGAAAAACTGTTTTTT
- - TRBJ2-7 TRBV3-1/TRBV3-2 CASSGAYEQYF TGTGCCAGCAGCGGTGCCTACGAGCAGTACTTC
- - TRBJ1-1 TRBV9 CASSVGTGDGWEAFF TGTGCCAGCAGCGTAGGGACGGGGGATGGTTGGGAAGCTTTCTTT
- - TRBJ2-7 TRBV3-1/TRBV3-2 CASSQVRAEQYF TGTGCCAGCAGCCAAGTAAGAGCCGAGCAGTACTTC
- once TRBJ1-2 TRBV20-1 CSARGDVGYTF TGCAGTGCTAGAGGGGATGTGGGCTACACCTTC
- - TRBJ2-3 TRBV14 CASSQDWVRSSTDTQYF TGTGCCAGCAGCCAAGATTGGGTGCGGTCTAGCACAGATACGCAGTATTTT
- - TRBJ2-3 TRBV5-1 CASSLQGPDTQYF TGCGCCAGCAGCTTACAGGGTCCAGATACGCAGTATTTT
- - TRBJ1-2 TRBV18 CASSPTDYGYTF TGTGCCAGCTCACCGACAGATTATGGCTACACCTTC
- - TRBJ2-2 TRBV5-5 CASSLAQVQGTGELFF TGTGCCAGCAGCTTGGCACAGGTACAGGGCACCGGGGAGCTGTTTTTT
TRBD1 - TRBJ2-1 TRBV7-7 CASSLADLGQGGNEQFF TGTGCTAGCAGCTTAGCGGACCTTGGACAGGGCGGCAATGAGCAGTTCTTC
- - TRBJ1-5 TRBV6-6 CASSYYAGNQPQHF TGTGCCAGCAGTTACTATGCAGGCAATCAGCCCCAGCATTTT
TRBD1 once TRBJ1-5 TRBV4-1 CASSRDRVDGNQPQHF TGCGCCAGCAGTCGAGACAGGGTAGATGGCAATCAGCCCCAGCATTTT
TRBD1 - TRBJ1-1 TRBV2 CASRVHWDRENTEAFF TGTGCCAGCAGGGTACATTGGGACAGGGAAAACACTGAAGCTTTCTTT
- once TRBJ1-1 TRBV19 CASRRAGSMNTEAFF TGTGCCAGTCGACGCGCAGGGTCCATGAACACTGAAGCTTTCTTT
- - TRBJ2-7 TRBV18 CASSPTDETALYEQYF TGTGCCAGCTCACCAACGGACGAAACGGCCCTCTACGAGCAGTACTTC
- - TRBJ1-1 TRBV15 CATSRDRIPTNTEAFF TGTGCCACCAGCAGAGATAGGATACCGACGAACACTGAAGCTTTCTTT
- - TRBJ1-6 TRBV11-2 CASSPPFASPLHF TGTGCCAGCAGCCCACCTTTTGCATCACCCCTCCACTTT